These 19 T cell receptor beta chains originate from one sample sequenced in a study of blood T cell repertoires in COVID-19. Libraries were prepared by immunoSEQ multiplex PCR; TCRdb keeps only in-frame clonotypes and omits some of them. The sample has around 140,000 clones, approximately 83% seen once. The specimen was peripheral blood. All receptors come from a woman aged 55-69 years with acute or convalescent COVID-19.

V and J are TRBV30 and TRBJ1-2; D is perhaps TRBD1 (6 bases). The CDR3 sequence is 13 residues long. V shed 3 bases and J shed 4 bases, with 12 bases lying between them. Germline V gene sequence: CDR1 GTSNPN, CDR2 SVGIG (reference sequence). CDR3 loop: CAWRPGVFYGYTF. CDR3 coding DNA: TGTGCCTGGAGACCAGGGGTTTTCTATGGCTACACCTTC.

The chain joins TRBV5-1 to TRBJ2-1, with 9 positions matching TRBD1. CDR1 SGHRS and CDR2 YFSETQ come from the germline V gene. The CDR3 is 16 residues long. Trimming removed 0 bases from V and 4 bases from J; junction bases left unmatched: 5. CDR3 DNA: TGCGCCAGCAGCTTGGCCACAGGGGGCGCGTACAATGAGCAGTTCTTC. Translated: CASSLATGGAYNEQFF. The full variable domain, with the rest looked up from reference TRBV5-1 and TRBJ2-1, is KAGVTQTPRYLIKTRGQQVTLSCSPISGHRSVSWYQQTPGQGLQFLFEYFSETQRNKGNFPGRFSGRQFSNSRSEMNVSTLELGDSALYLCASSLATGGAYNEQFFGPGTRLTVL.

This clone has only one observation. CDR3 protein: CASRETRTLEAFF. DNA for the CDR3: TGTGCCAGCAGAGAGACTCGGACTCTTGAAGCTTTCTTT. V is TRBV2 and J is TRBJ1-1, with D hard to call. Germline V gene sequence: CDR1 SNHLY, CDR2 FYNNEI. The ends were cut back, 6 bases at V and 7 bases at J, with 15 bases in the middle. This CDR3 is 13 amino acids long.

The gene calls are TRBV7-3 and TRBJ2-1, with 8 bases identical to TRBD2. CDR3 length: 20 residues. J was trimmed by 0 bases and V by 1 base; bases with no gene match: 14. Germline lookup yields CDR1 SGHTA and CDR2 FQGTGA. As DNA, the CDR3 is TGTGCCAGCAGCTTAAGTGGCAGCGGGAGCGGGGGTAGCTCCTACAATGAGCAGTTCTTC. This encodes CASSLSGSGSGGSSYNEQFF.

The rearrangement uses TRBV7-8 and TRBJ1-2; 9 positions match TRBD1. V lost 2 bases, J lost 1 base, and 5 bases stayed unmatched. Per the germline V gene, CDR1 is SGHVS and CDR2 is FQNEAQ. The CDR3 runs 16 residues. The CDR3 spells CASSLMGQGYNYGYTF. Written as DNA, the CDR3 is TGTGCCAGCAGCTTAATGGGACAGGGTTATAACTATGGCTACACCTTC. Supplemented by reference TRBV7-8 and TRBJ1-2, the full variable domain reads GAGVSQSPRYKVAKRGQDVALRCDPISGHVSLFWYQQALGQGPEFLTYFQNEAQLDKSGLPSDRFFAERPEGSVSTLKIQRTQQEDSAVYLCASSLMGQGYNYGYTFGSGTRLTVV.

The chain uses TRBV6-5 and TRBJ2-1; D might be TRBD2 (6 bases). CDR3 length equals 16 residues. The V gene lost 2 bases and the J gene lost 1 base, with 12 bases spanning the gap. CDR1 is MNHEY and CDR2 is SVGAGI in the germline V gene. In DNA form, the CDR3 reads TGTGCCAGCAGTTACGTAGCGGCCCCGTCCTACAATGAGCAGTTCTTC. Translated, it gives CASSYVAAPSYNEQFF.

This clone was counted once. The gene calls are TRBV19 and TRBJ2-3; the match to TRBD2 covers 9 bases. The V gene's germline CDR1 is LNHDA and CDR2 SQIVND (reference sequence). V lost 4 bases and J lost 0; bases outside the gene matches: 8. The CDR3 runs to 17 residues. The CDR3 spells CASSKVLAGISTDTQYF. The CDR3 DNA sequence: TGTGCCAGTAGTAAAGTCCTAGCGGGAATAAGCACAGATACGCAGTATTTT. The full variable domain, in which reference TRBV19 and TRBJ2-3 provide the parts outside the CDR3, is DGGITQSPKYLFRKEGQNVTLSCEQNLNHDAMYWYRQDPGQGLRLIYYSQIVNDFQKGDIAEGYSVSREKKESFPLTVTSAQKNPTAFYLCASSKVLAGISTDTQYFGPGTRLTVL.

The rearrangement uses TRBV5-1 and TRBJ2-7, with 8 positions matching TRBD1. The CDR3 covers 14 residues. Germline V CDR1 and CDR2: SGHRS, YFSETQ. J was trimmed by 4 bases and V by 5 bases; bases with no gene match: 8. CDR3 DNA: TGCGCCAGCAGAGCCGGACAGGGAAGATACGAGCAGTACTTC. Its protein product is CASRAGQGRYEQYF.

CDR3 in DNA: TGTGCCTGGAGGCAACCGGGACAGGAGTTTGGCTACACCTTC. Encoded protein: CAWRQPGQEFGYTF. The chain is built from TRBV30 and TRBJ1-2; 8 bases align to TRBD1. Germline CDR1 is GTSNPN and CDR2 is SVGIG (reference sequence). The CDR3 totals 14 residues. The ends lost 3 bases at V and 7 bases at J; junction bases unmatched: 10.

The chain carries TRBV5-1 and TRBJ2-3; the match to TRBD2 covers 10 bases. From germline, CDR1 is SGHRS and CDR2 YFSETQ. This CDR3 has 16 amino acids. Trimming removed 4 bases from V and 3 bases from J; junction bases left unmatched: 8. CDR3 amino acids: CASSDLAGEGTDTQYF. The CDR3 nucleotides read TGCGCCAGCAGCGATCTAGCGGGAGAGGGGACAGATACGCAGTATTTT. The full variable domain, its missing parts supplied by reference TRBV5-1 and TRBJ2-3, is KAGVTQTPRYLIKTRGQQVTLSCSPISGHRSVSWYQQTPGQGLQFLFEYFSETQRNKGNFPGRFSGRQFSNSRSEMNVSTLELGDSALYLCASSDLAGEGTDTQYFGPGTRLTVL.

The V call is TRBV5-1, the J call TRBJ1-3; D not certain. V was cut by 0 bases and J by 0 bases, with 7 bases left in between. The CDR3 is 15 amino acids. Germline V gene sequence: CDR1 SGHRS, CDR2 YFSETQ. The CDR3 reads CASSLAGYSGNTIYF. The CDR3 DNA follows: TGCGCCAGCAGCTTGGCAGGTTACTCTGGAAACACCATATATTTT.

This clone occurred once. This sequence joins TRBV24-1 and TRBJ1-5; 8 bases align to TRBD1. Germline CDR1 KGHDR, CDR2 SFDVKD. The CDR3 is made up of 14 amino acids. V lost 4 bases and J lost 9; bases outside the gene matches: 7. For the CDR3, the DNA is TGTGCCACCAGTGACCACGACAGGGGCTGGCCCCAGCATTTT. Protein product: CATSDHDRGWPQHF.

This clone has only a few counts. The rearrangement uses TRBV11-2 and TRBJ1-3, with TRBD1 matching over 7 bases. Losses at the gene ends were 8 bases for V and 4 bases for J; bases not matched to a gene: 8. The CDR3 is made up of 14 amino acids. CDR1 and CDR2 from the germline V gene are SGHAT and FQNNGV. The CDR3, as DNA: TGTGCCAGCCGACAGGGCCCGGGCGGAAACACCATATATTTT. Encoded protein: CASRQGPGGNTIYF.

In the case of this clone: Likely a read error: the CDR3 ends without its conserved phenylalanine or tryptophan. The DNA is omitted, as the CDR3 cannot be located on it reliably, and the CDR3 follows TCRdb's listing. The chain couples TRBV9 to TRBJ1-2; the D segment call TRBD1 is taken from the table without a DNA check. The germline V gene encodes CDR1 SGDLS and CDR2 YYNGEE. The CDR3 comprises 24 residues, both ends counted. CDR3 residues: CASSVAARGRRWGPVVIEYMWLHL.

This rearrangement joins TRBV28 to TRBJ2-5; TRBD1 matches 8 bases. Germline values: CDR1 MDHEN, CDR2 SYDVKM. The junction had 11 bases not matched to a gene; V was cut back by 3 bases and J by 2 bases. This CDR3 is built from 17 residues. CDR3 bases: TGTGCCAGCAGTTTTCGACAGGGGCGGGGACCTCAAGAGACCCAGTACTTC. This encodes CASSFRQGRGPQETQYF.

The J gene is TRBJ2-7, the V gene TRBV7-2, with D maybe TRBD1 (5 bases). Trimming removed 2 bases at V and 4 bases at J, with 12 bases between. The CDR3 sequence is 14 residues long. Germline V gene data show CDR1 as SGHTA and CDR2 as FQGNSA. The CDR3 bases are TGTGCCAGCAGCTTACAGGGATTCGATTACGAGCAGTACTTC. It translates to CASSLQGFDYEQYF.

Only a few counts were recorded for this clone. V gene TRBV5-6 combines with J gene TRBJ1-2; D unclear. The CDR3 has 16 residues. V was shortened by 7 bases and J by 0 bases, with 19 bases between the two germline ends. The V gene's germline CDR1 is SGHDT and CDR2 YYEEEE. This chain's CDR3 is CASVIVGRGSNYGYTF. CDR3 DNA: TGTGCCAGCGTGATTGTCGGACGGGGATCTAACTATGGCTACACCTTC.

This sequence joins TRBV7-8 and TRBJ2-1; perhaps TRBD2 as D (6 bases). This CDR3 region has 16 residues. V lost 4 bases and J 8 bases, leaving 21 bases between the germline ends. Germline V gives CDR1 SGHVS, CDR2 FQNEAQ. CDR3 amino acids: CASSWRPREAGDEQFF. The CDR3 DNA follows: TGTGCCAGCAGCTGGCGGCCGCGGGAAGCCGGGGATGAGCAGTTCTTC.

The CDR3, as DNA: TGTGCCAGCAAGGCAGGGTTAAGCTCTGGAAACACCATATATTTT. Protein: CASKAGLSSGNTIYF. The genes are TRBV28 and TRBJ1-3, with D possibly TRBD1 on 5 matching bases. This CDR3 is built from 15 residues. V was cut by 7 bases and J by 0 bases, with 13 bases left in between. The germline V gene encodes CDR1 MDHEN and CDR2 SYDVKM.